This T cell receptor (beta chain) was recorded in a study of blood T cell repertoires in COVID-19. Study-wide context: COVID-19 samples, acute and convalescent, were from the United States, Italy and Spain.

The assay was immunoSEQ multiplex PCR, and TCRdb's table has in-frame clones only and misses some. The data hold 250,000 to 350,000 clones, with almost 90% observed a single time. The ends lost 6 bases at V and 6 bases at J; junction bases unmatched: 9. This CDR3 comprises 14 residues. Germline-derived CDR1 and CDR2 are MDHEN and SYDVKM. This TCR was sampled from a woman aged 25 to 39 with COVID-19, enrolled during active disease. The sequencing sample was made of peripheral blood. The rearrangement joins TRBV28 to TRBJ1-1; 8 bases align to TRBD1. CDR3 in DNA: TGTGCCAGCAGCGTTGACAGGGGAGGGGCTGAAGCTTTCTTT. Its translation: CASSVDRGGAEAFF.